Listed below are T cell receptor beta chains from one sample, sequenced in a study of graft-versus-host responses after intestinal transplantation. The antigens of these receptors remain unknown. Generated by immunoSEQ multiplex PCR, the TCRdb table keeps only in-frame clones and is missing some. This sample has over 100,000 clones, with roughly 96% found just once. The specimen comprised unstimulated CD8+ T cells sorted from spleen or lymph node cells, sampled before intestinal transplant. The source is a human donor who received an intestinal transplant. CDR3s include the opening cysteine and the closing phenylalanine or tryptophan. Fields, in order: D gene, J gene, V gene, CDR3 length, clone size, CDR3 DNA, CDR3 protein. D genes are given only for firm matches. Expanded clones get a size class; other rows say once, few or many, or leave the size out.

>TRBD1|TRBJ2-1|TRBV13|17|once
TGTGCCAGCAGCCCAAGCGAGACAGGGAGCTCCTACAATGAGCAGTTCTTC
CASSPSETGSSYNEQFF
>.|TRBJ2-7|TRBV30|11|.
TGTGCCTGGAGTCAGGGTTACGAGCAGTACTTC
CAWSQGYEQYF
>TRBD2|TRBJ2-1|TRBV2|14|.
TGTGCCAGCAGTGGAGCGGGAGGAGGGAATGAGCAGTTCTTC
CASSGAGGGNEQFF
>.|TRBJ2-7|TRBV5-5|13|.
TGTGCCAGCAGCTTGGACAGGGTTTACGAGCAGTACTTC
CASSLDRVYEQYF
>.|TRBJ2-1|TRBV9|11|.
TGTGCCAGCAGTACCCTGAATGAGCAGTTCTTC
CASSTLNEQFF
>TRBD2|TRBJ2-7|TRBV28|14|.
TGTGCCAGCCGAGCTAGCGGGGTCGGGCACGAGCAGTACTTC
CASRASGVGHEQYF
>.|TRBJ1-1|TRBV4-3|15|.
TGCGCCAGCAGCCAAGATGTGGTAAGGAACACTGAAGCTTTCTTT
CASSQDVVRNTEAFF
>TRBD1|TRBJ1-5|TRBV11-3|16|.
TGTGCCAGCAGCCCGAAAAGGGGGCCTAGCAATCAGCCCCAGCATTTT
CASSPKRGPSNQPQHF
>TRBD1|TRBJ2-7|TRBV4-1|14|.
TGCGCCAGCAGCCCGGACAGGGGAGACTACGAGCAGTACTTC
CASSPDRGDYEQYF
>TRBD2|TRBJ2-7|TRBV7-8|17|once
TGTGCCAGCAGCTTAGCTAGCGGGACTAGCGGGAGCTACGAGCAGTACTTC
CASSLASGTSGSYEQYF
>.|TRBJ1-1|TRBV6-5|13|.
TGTGCCAGCAGTTCGACAGGGAACACTGAAGCTTTCTTT
CASSSTGNTEAFF
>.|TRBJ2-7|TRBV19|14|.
TGTGCCAGTAGATCGCCGGGACACCCCTACGAGCAGTACTTC
CASRSPGHPYEQYF